The source of this T cell receptor beta chain is a study of T cell clones after liver transplantation. Across the whole study: Liver transplant recipients had immunosuppression withdrawal attempted within 2 years. Subjects received no induction therapy and standard immunosuppression until randomization at 12-24 months post-transplant. Apart from three HCV-positive recipients, transplants were for non-autoimmune, non-viral reasons. General observations from the study: Donor-reactive sequences fell more than third party-reactive ones, suggesting partial deletion.

This clone was seen more than once but under ten times. What it recognizes is unknown. Clones were sequenced by immunoSEQ multiplex PCR, and TCRdb holds only the in-frame ones, with some missing. Of more than 100,000 clones in the sample, around 84% are singletons; the top ten hold 2.5% to 3.5%. The V gene end was trimmed by 4 bases and the J gene end by 3 bases; junction bases not matched to a gene: 2. Germline V gene data show CDR1 as LNHDA and CDR2 as SQIVND (reference sequence). CDR3 length: 14 amino acids. This specimen was CD4+ T cells from blood, taken around 44 months after liver transplant. V gene TRBV19 combines with J gene TRBJ1-3; TRBD1 matches at 8 bases. This TCR was sampled from a human patient who received a liver transplant. Among the T cells, some may be from the graft donor. CDR3 in amino acids: CASSTGTGGNTIYF. The CDR3 region has the DNA TGTGCCAGTAGTACCGGGACAGGTGGAAACACCATATATTTT.